This T cell receptor (beta chain) comes out of a study of response to subunit inactivated influenza vaccine. General observations from the study: A suggestion made by the authors is that each seasonal influenza vaccination recruits few new T cells.

MiXCR, run by TCRdb on the RT-PCR reads, gives a single entry per CDR3 protein. This table holds around 520,000 distinct CDR3 sequences, 12% found once. Germline V gene data show CDR1 as SGHTA and CDR2 as FQGNSA. The CDR3 extends over 15 amino acids. Trimming stripped 5 bases from V and 0 bases from J, with 14 bases between. The sample holds a few counts of this clonotype. The target antigen is unknown. The chain is built from TRBV7-2 and TRBJ2-7; D ambiguous. The source is a man aged 45-65 years who received an inactivated influenza vaccine. Sequencing used PBMCs from blood, obtained on the day of vaccination. The CDR3 DNA reads as TGTGCCAGCAGCAACGAGGCTTCCAGCTCCTACGAGCAGTACTTC. Its translation: CASSNEASSSYEQYF.